Listed below are T cell receptor beta chains from one sample, sequenced in a study of T cells after yellow fever vaccination. TCRdb re-called the 5' RACE reads through MiXCR, storing one row per CDR3 protein. The sample holds 100,000 to 150,000 distinct CDR3 sequences, about 8.8% seen once. This sample comprised CD8+ T cells sorted from PBMCs, obtained on the day of the yellow fever booster vaccination. The receptors come from a man aged 18 to 29 who received the YFV17D yellow fever vaccine. Each CDR3 is given with its conserved first and last residue. The order of the fields is D gene, clone size, V gene, J gene, CDR3 DNA, CDR3 protein. The D gene is left open where the match is weak. Some rows have no size entry. The others give once, few or many, or a class for an expanded clone.

>NA|NA|TRBV4-3|TRBJ2-1
TGCGCCAGCAGCCAAGAAGGCGACAGTATCAATGAGCAGTTCTTC
CASSQEGDSINEQFF
>NA|few|TRBV7-8|TRBJ1-5
TGTGCCAGCAGCTTAAGTGGCATGTTAAGCAATCAGCCCCAGCATTTT
CASSLSGMLSNQPQHF
>NA|few|TRBV7-2|TRBJ2-4
TGTGCCAGCAGCTCTCCGGGGATTCAGTACTTC
CASSSPGIQYF
>TRBD2|few|TRBV15|TRBJ2-3
TGTGCCACCAGCAGACCGGGACTAGCGGGGGCCAGAGATACGCAGTACTTT
CATSRPGLAGARDTQYF
>TRBD1|few|TRBV27|TRBJ1-2
TGTGCCAGCAGTACCGGACAGGGTTTTGGCTACACCTTC
CASSTGQGFGYTF
>NA|few|TRBV9|TRBJ1-1
TGTGCCAGCAGCGGACCCCGGGGCCTGAACACTGAAGCTTTCTTT
CASSGPRGLNTEAFF
>NA|few|TRBV19|TRBJ2-2
TGTGCCAGTAGGGCCCTGGGGAACACCGGGGAGCTGTTTTTT
CASRALGNTGELFF
>NA|NA|TRBV29-1|TRBJ2-2
TGCAGCGTTGAAAATGCAGGGGAGCTGTTTTTT
CSVENAGELFF
>TRBD1|few|TRBV6-5|TRBJ2-1
TGTGCCAGCAGTTACTGGGAGGGACAGGGGGCAGATGAGCAGTTCTTC
CASSYWEGQGADEQFF
>NA|few|TRBV2|TRBJ2-7
TGTGCCAGCAGTGAAACAGGAATCTCCTACGAGCAGTACTTC
CASSETGISYEQYF
>NA|few|TRBV9|TRBJ2-2
TGTGCCAGCAGCGTGCTGCAGAACACCGGGGAGCTGTTTTTT
CASSVLQNTGELFF
>NA|few|TRBV4-1|TRBJ2-2
TGCGCCAGCAGCCAAGTTGGGGGAGTGAACACCGGGGAGCTGTTTTTT
CASSQVGGVNTGELFF
>TRBD2|NA|TRBV20-1|TRBJ2-3
TGCAGTGCAGTAACTAGCGGGATCGGCACAGATACGCAGTATTTT
CSAVTSGIGTDTQYF
>TRBD2|NA|TRBV20-1|TRBJ2-5
TGCAGTGCTGGCGGGGGGGCTCACAGCTCCTACGACCAGTACTTC
CSAGGGAHSSYDQYF
>NA|many|TRBV12-3/TRBV12-4|TRBJ2-7
TGTGCCAGCAGTTTAGCACCGGGGACCTACGAGCAGTACTTC
CASSLAPGTYEQYF
>NA|many|TRBV7-9|TRBJ2-7
TGTGCCAGCAGCTGGGGGAACGAGCAGTACTTC
CASSWGNEQYF
>NA|few|TRBV19|TRBJ2-3
TGTGCCAGTAGTACCCAGACAGAGGGCACAGATACGCAGTATTTT
CASSTQTEGTDTQYF
>NA|many|TRBV4-1|TRBJ2-7
TGCGCCAGCAGCCAAGATTGGGGAAGCTCCTACGAGCAGTACTTC
CASSQDWGSSYEQYF
>TRBD2|few|TRBV5-6|TRBJ2-5
TGTGCCAGCAGCTCGATTGCGGGGGGCCGGCAGACCCAGTACTTC
CASSSIAGGRQTQYF
>NA|NA|TRBV6-5|TRBJ1-1
TGTGCCACCCAGGGCAGGCTGGAGACTGAAGCTTTCTTT
CATQGRLETEAFF
>TRBD1|many|TRBV20-1|TRBJ1-1
TGCAGTGCTAGAGATGGGGAAACAGGGGACACTGAAGCTTTCTTT
CSARDGETGDTEAFF
>NA|few|TRBV4-3|TRBJ2-3
TGCGCCAGCAGCCTCCTATGGGGGTACGTCACAGATACGCAGTATTTT
CASSLLWGYVTDTQYF
>TRBD2|NA|TRBV6-4|TRBJ2-2
TGTGCCAGCAGTGATAGCGGGGAGATCACCGGGGAGCTGTTTTTT
CASSDSGEITGELFF
>NA|NA|TRBV19|TRBJ2-2
TGTGCCAGTAGTTTGACTGGTAGCGCAGGGTTGGCCGGGGAGCTGTTTTTT
CASSLTGSAGLAGELFF
>NA|few|TRBV20-1|TRBJ2-3
TGCAGTGCTTCTGAGACTGATTCAAATACGCAGTATTTT
CSASETDSNTQYF
>TRBD1|few|TRBV5-6|TRBJ2-5
TGTGCCAGCAGCAGGGGACAGGGAGAGGGAGAGACCCAGTACTTC
CASSRGQGEGETQYF
>NA|NA|TRBV2|TRBJ2-1
TGTGCCAGCAGTGGGGAAACCTACAATGAGCAGTTCTTC
CASSGETYNEQFF
>NA|few|TRBV4-3|TRBJ1-5
TGCGCCAGCAGCCAGGTTCGGGGTGACCAGCCCCAGCATTTT
CASSQVRGDQPQHF
>NA|many|TRBV7-9|TRBJ2-5
TGTGCCAGCAGCTTACCGCAGGGTATAGCTCAAGAGACCCAGTACTTC
CASSLPQGIAQETQYF
>NA|NA|TRBV6-2/TRBV6-3|TRBJ1-1
TGTGCCAGCAGTTTCGCGGACTGGCGAGCTTTCTTT
CASSFADWRAFF
>TRBD2|NA|TRBV7-9|TRBJ2-1
TGTGCCAGCAGCCCCCGGGGCTATGGAGCGGGGGGGCCGAAGTACAATGAGCAGTTCTTC
CASSPRGYGAGGPKYNEQFF
>TRBD1|few|TRBV5-6|TRBJ2-7
TGTGCCAGCAGCACACCTATGACGGGACAGACTTTCTACGAGCAGTACTTC
CASSTPMTGQTFYEQYF
>NA|few|TRBV20-1|TRBJ2-7
TGCAGTGCTAGAGATGGGCAAGCCTACGAGCAGTACTTC
CSARDGQAYEQYF